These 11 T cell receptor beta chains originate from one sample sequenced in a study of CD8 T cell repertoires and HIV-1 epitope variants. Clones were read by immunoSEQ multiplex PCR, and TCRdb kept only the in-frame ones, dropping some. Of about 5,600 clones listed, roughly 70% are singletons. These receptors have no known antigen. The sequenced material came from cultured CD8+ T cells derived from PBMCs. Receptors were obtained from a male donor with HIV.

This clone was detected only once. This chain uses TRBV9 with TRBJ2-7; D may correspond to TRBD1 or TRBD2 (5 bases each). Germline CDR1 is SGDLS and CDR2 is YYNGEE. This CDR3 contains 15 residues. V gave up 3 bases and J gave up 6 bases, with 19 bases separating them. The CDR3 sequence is CASSARGLGQSEQYF. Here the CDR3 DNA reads TGTGCCAGCAGCGCCCGGGGCCTTGGGCAGAGCGAGCAGTACTTC.

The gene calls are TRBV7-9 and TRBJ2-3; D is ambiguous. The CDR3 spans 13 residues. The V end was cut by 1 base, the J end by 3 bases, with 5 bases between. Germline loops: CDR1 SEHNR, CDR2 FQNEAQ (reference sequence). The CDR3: CASSLDRTDTQYF. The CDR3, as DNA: TGTGCCAGCAGCTTAGACCGGACAGATACGCAGTATTTT.

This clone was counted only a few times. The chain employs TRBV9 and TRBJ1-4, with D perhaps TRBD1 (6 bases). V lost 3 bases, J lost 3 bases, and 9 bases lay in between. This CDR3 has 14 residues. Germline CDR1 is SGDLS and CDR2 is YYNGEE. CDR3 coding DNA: TGTGCCAGCAGCGAACAGGGAGCTAATGAAAAACTGTTTTTT. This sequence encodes CASSEQGANEKLFF. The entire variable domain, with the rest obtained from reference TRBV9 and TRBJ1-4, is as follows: DSGVTQTPKHLITATGQRVTLRCSPRSGDLSVYWYQQSLDQGLQFLIQYYNGEERAKGNILERFSAQQFPDLHSELNLSSLELGDSALYFCASSEQGANEKLFFGSGTQLSVL.

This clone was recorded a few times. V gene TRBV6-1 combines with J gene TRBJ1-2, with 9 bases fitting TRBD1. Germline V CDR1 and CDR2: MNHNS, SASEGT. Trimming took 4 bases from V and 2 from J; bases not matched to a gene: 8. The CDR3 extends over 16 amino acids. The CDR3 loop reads CASSVEQGATNYGYTF. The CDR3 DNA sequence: TGTGCCAGCAGTGTTGAACAGGGGGCAACCAACTATGGCTACACCTTC.

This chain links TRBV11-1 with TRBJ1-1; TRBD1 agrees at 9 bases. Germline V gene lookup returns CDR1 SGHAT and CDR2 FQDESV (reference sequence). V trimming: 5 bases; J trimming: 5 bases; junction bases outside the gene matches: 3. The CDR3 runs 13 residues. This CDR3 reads CASSLGQGTEAFF. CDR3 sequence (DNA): TGTGCCAGCAGCCTGGGACAGGGAACTGAAGCTTTCTTT.

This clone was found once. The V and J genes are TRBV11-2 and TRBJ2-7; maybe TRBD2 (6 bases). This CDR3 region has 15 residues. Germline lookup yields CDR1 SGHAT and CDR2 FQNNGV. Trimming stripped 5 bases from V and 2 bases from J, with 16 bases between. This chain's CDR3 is CASSDEVERAYEQYF. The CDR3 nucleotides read TGTGCCAGCAGCGATGAGGTAGAGCGGGCCTACGAGCAGTACTTC. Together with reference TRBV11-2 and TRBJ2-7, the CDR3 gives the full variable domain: EAGVAQSPRYKIIEKRQSVAFWCNPISGHATLYWYQQILGQGPKLLIQFQNNGVVDDSQLPKDRFSAERLKGVDSTLKIQPAKLEDSAVYLCASSDEVERAYEQYFGPGTRLTVT.

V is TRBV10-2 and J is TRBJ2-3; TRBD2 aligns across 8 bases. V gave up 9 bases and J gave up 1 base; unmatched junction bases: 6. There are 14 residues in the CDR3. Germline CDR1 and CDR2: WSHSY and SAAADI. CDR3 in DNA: TGCGCCAGTGTCCATAGCGGGGGCACAGATACGCAGTATTTT. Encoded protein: CASVHSGGTDTQYF.

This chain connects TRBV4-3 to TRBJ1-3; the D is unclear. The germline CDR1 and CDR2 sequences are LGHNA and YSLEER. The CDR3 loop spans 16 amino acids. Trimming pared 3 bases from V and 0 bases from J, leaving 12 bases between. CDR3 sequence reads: CASSQKWTASGNTIYF. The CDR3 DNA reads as TGCGCCAGCAGCCAGAAGTGGACGGCCTCTGGAAACACCATATATTTT.

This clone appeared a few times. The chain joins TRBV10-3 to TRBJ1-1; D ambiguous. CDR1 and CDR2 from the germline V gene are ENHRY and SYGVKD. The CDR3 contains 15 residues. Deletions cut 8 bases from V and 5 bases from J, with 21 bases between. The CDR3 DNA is TGTGCCATCCTGGACCCTTTCTCGCCGTGGACTGAAGCTTTCTTT. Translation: CAILDPFSPWTEAFF.

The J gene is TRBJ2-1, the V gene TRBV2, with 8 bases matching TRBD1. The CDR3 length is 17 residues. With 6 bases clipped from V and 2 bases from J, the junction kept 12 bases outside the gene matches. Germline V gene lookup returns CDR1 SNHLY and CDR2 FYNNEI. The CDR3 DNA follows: TGTGCCAGCAGCTCCATCGGGCAGGGGGCCACCTACAATGAGCAGTTCTTC. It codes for CASSSIGQGATYNEQFF.

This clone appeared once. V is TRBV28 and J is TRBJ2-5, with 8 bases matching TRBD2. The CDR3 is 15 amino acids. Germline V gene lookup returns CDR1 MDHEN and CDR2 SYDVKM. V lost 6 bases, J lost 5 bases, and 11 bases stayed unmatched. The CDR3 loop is CASSRKREWWETQYF. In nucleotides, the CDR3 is TGTGCCAGCAGCCGAAAGCGGGAGTGGTGGGAGACCCAGTACTTC.